The source of this T cell receptor beta chain is a study of immune cell composition in non-small cell lung cancer. This CDR3 region has 18 residues. The V gene's germline CDR1 is SGHTA and CDR2 FQGTGA. V dropped 0 bases and J dropped 2; count of bases not matched to a gene: 8. As concerns this clone: Its cognate antigen is unknown.

Study results and caveats: Squamous carcinomas (approximately 80%) more often had tumour-associated clones >0.5% than adenocarcinomas (33%). Top 10 clone scores and clonality were higher in squamous than adenocarcinoma. Shared sequences between tumour-reactive and dominant in vivo clones were not proven.

Assay used: immunoSEQ multiplex PCR; TCRdb lists only in-frame clones, some missing. In the table there are about 7,800 clones, about 73% of which are singletons. Frozen unsorted single-cell suspensions supplied the genomic DNA. This sequence was found in a human donor with non-small cell lung cancer. Sequencing used lung tumor tissue. The rearrangement uses TRBV7-3 and TRBJ2-1; 9 nucleotides match TRBD1. For the CDR3, the DNA is TGTGCCAGCAGCTTAACAGGGGGGGGACAGGGACCCTACAATGAGCAGTTCTTC. Translating gives CASSLTGGGQGPYNEQFF.